This T cell receptor beta chain emerged from a study of blood T cell repertoires in COVID-19. About the research overall: The cDNA or gDNA used as material had been derived from T cells, B-cell-depleted T cells, or PBMCs.

Membership in each cohort depended on participant-reported clinical history. Cohort 3 recovery required two negative PCRs, clearance, or symptom resolution. TCRdb's copy holds only in-frame clones and misses some; the assay was immunoSEQ multiplex PCR. The sample yields about 200,000 clones, about four fifths seen once. The CDR3 has 14 amino acids. Trimming pared 1 base from V and 0 bases from J, leaving 4 bases between. Looked up from germline, CDR1 is ENHRY and CDR2 is SYGVKD. Sequenced: PBMCs or T cells enriched from blood (not recorded which). This TCR came from a man aged 35-49 years who had recovered from COVID-19. This chain links TRBV10-3 with TRBJ1-3, with no clear D. The CDR3 loop reads CAISELVSGNTIYF. As DNA, the CDR3 is TGTGCCATCAGTGAGTTAGTCTCTGGAAACACCATATATTTT.